A single sample is the source of the 24 T cell receptor beta chains below, sequenced in a study of T cells in Graves' hyperthyroidism and ophthalmopathy. RNA transcripts provided the source from which TCR beta CDR3 regions were amplified. The HTBI primer set was used in a first-round RT-PCR of the TCR CDR3. Each CDR3 protein gets one entry after TCRdb re-called the multiplex PCR reads with MiXCR. The sample carries about 480,000 distinct CDR3 sequences, around 14% recorded once. The sequenced material came from blood. These receptors came from a young woman with Graves' hyperthyroidism.

In its sample, this clonotype was seen a few times. CDR3 sequence reads: CASSYKGYGGNTEAFF. DNA of the CDR3: TGTGCCAGCAGTTACAAAGGTTACGGTGGGAACACTGAAGCTTTCTTT. V usage is TRBV6-5 and J usage is TRBJ1-1; D remains unclear. The germline V gene encodes CDR1 MNHEY and CDR2 SVGAGI. Trimming left V 2 bases short and J 1 base short, with 14 bases between. This CDR3 region has 16 residues.

The chain joins TRBV9 to TRBJ1-1, with TRBD1 matching over 10 bases. V shed 4 bases, J shed 1 base, and the junction held 7 bases outside the gene matches. There are 16 residues in the CDR3. Germline CDR1 reads SGDLS; CDR2 reads YYNGEE. This CDR3 is CASSIGTGVTNTEAFF. CDR3 DNA sequence: TGTGCCAGCAGCATCGGGACAGGGGTTACGAACACTGAAGCTTTCTTT.

The chain recombines TRBV19 with TRBJ2-1; 10 bases map to TRBD1. This CDR3 has 17 amino acids. The ends lost 0 bases at V and 5 bases at J; junction bases unmatched: 7. Germline-derived CDR1 and CDR2 are LNHDA and SQIVND (reference sequence). This chain's CDR3 is CASSIDRDRGRDNEQFF. CDR3 nucleotide sequence: TGTGCCAGTAGTATAGACCGGGACAGGGGACGGGACAATGAGCAGTTCTTC.

This clonotype was detected many times. The chain has TRBV12-3 or TRBV12-4 and TRBJ1-2; D is perhaps TRBD1 (5 bases). This CDR3 spans 13 amino acids. V lost 3 bases to trimming and J lost 4 bases, with 9 bases between them. CDR3 sequence: CASSFRDLYGYTF. The CDR3 nucleotides read TGTGCCAGCAGTTTTCGGGACCTCTATGGCTACACCTTC.

This clonotype was recorded at least ten times. V and J are TRBV19 and TRBJ2-3; TRBD2 aligns across 8 bases. With V trimmed by 7 bases and J by 4 bases, 7 bases remained unmatched. This CDR3 is built from 14 residues. CDR1 and CDR2 (germline): LNHDA, SQIVND (reference sequence). The CDR3 reads CASKISGRADTQYF. Here the CDR3 DNA reads TGTGCCAGTAAAATAAGCGGGAGAGCAGATACGCAGTATTTT.

This clonotype was picked up many times. J is TRBJ2-1 and V is TRBV19; TRBD1 is a possible D gene (5 bases). V shed 1 base and J shed 6 bases, with 7 bases lying between them. The CDR3 covers 13 residues. Looked up from germline, CDR1 is LNHDA and CDR2 is SQIVND (reference sequence). The CDR3 coding sequence is TGTGCCAGTAGTATAGGGGGCGGCAATGAGCAGTTCTTC. Translated: CASSIGGGNEQFF.

The rearrangement links TRBV5-1 to TRBJ2-4, with 7 nucleotides matching TRBD2. The trim removed 0 bases at V and 6 bases at J, leaving 12 bases unmatched. The germline gives CDR1 SGHRS, CDR2 YFSETQ. This CDR3 has 17 amino acids. The CDR3 DNA reads TGCGCCAGCAGCTTGGTACTGACTAGCAGTAGTCCAAACATTCAGTACTTC. Encoded protein: CASSLVLTSSSPNIQYF.

This clonotype was detected many times. The chain has TRBV2 and TRBJ1-2, with 7 bases lining up with TRBD1. J gave up 6 bases and V 5 bases, and 3 bases lay outside the gene matches. Germline V gives CDR1 SNHLY, CDR2 FYNNEI. CDR3 length: 12 residues. CDR3 in amino acids: CASSRDSDGYTF. CDR3 bases: TGTGCCAGCAGTCGGGACAGCGATGGCTACACCTTC.

V gene TRBV20-1 combines with J gene TRBJ2-2; D is unclear. Trimming took off 4 bases at V and 4 bases at J, with 10 bases between the two ends. Germline-derived CDR1 and CDR2 are DFQATT and SNEGSKA (reference sequence). This CDR3 is built from 13 residues. CDR3 in amino acids: CSAKPWATGELFF. Here the CDR3 DNA reads TGCAGTGCTAAGCCTTGGGCCACCGGGGAGCTGTTTTTT.

This clonotype was counted at least ten times. The rearrangement uses TRBV11-2 and TRBJ2-5; 10 bases line up with TRBD2. The CDR3 runs 15 residues. V gave up 6 bases and J gave up 3 bases; unmatched junction bases: 7. Germline V gene sequence: CDR1 SGHAT, CDR2 FQNNGV. CDR3 loop: CASRPDGTSEETQYF. The CDR3 nucleotides are TGTGCCAGCAGACCTGACGGGACTAGCGAAGAGACCCAGTACTTC. The variable domain in full, with the rest retrieved from reference TRBV11-2 and TRBJ2-5, is EAGVAQSPRYKIIEKRQSVAFWCNPISGHATLYWYQQILGQGPKLLIQFQNNGVVDDSQLPKDRFSAERLKGVDSTLKIQPAKLEDSAVYLCASRPDGTSEETQYFGPGTRLLVL.

This clonotype was counted a few times. The V and J genes are TRBV19 and TRBJ1-1; the match to TRBD1 covers 7 bases. Germline CDR1 is LNHDA and CDR2 is SQIVND (reference sequence). V was clipped by 5 bases and J by 1 base; unmatched bases: 10. The length of the CDR3 is 16 residues. CDR3 DNA: TGTGCCAGTAGTTCAACACTGAGGACAGGGAACACTGAAGCTTTCTTT. It yields the protein CASSSTLRTGNTEAFF.

This clonotype showed up many times. The V gene is TRBV12-3 or TRBV12-4, the J gene TRBJ1-2; D gene uncertain. The CDR3 length is 12 residues. The V gene lost 6 bases and the J gene lost 8 bases, with 13 bases spanning the gap. In DNA form, the CDR3 reads TGTGCCAGCAGCCAATTGGGAGTCGGCTACACCTTC. This codes for CASSQLGVGYTF.

On this clonotype: A much larger clone sits a single nucleotide away, making a read error possible. This chain connects TRBV18 to TRBJ1-1, with TRBD1 matching 8 bases. Germline V gene data show CDR1 as KGHSH and CDR2 as LQKENI. V was pared by 8 bases and J by 1 base, with 6 bases of the junction left unmatched. The CDR3 spans 14 residues. This chain's CDR3 is CASAGQGPNTEAFF. Written as DNA, the CDR3 is TGTGCCAGCGCCGGACAGGGACCGAACACTGAAGCTTTCTTT.

The sample holds many counts of this clonotype. The rearrangement uses TRBV11-3 and TRBJ2-1; tentative D call: TRBD2 (5 bases). Germline CDR1 and CDR2: SGHNT and YENEEA. This CDR3 contains 13 residues. V was trimmed by 8 bases and J by 0 bases, leaving 8 bases between them. CDR3 sequence reads: CASGRLSYNEQFF. CDR3 DNA sequence: TGTGCCAGCGGGAGACTCTCCTACAATGAGCAGTTCTTC.

Many counts were recorded for this clonotype. J is TRBJ2-2 and V is TRBV29-1, with 7 nucleotides matching TRBD2. Germline CDR1 SQVTM, CDR2 ANQGSEA. This CDR3 has 15 residues. V shed 6 bases and J 3 bases; nucleotides not matched to a gene: 10. The CDR3 spells CSVQGGELDTGELFF. The CDR3 DNA reads as TGCAGCGTCCAGGGAGGGGAATTGGACACCGGGGAGCTGTTTTTT.

This chain joins TRBV19 and TRBJ2-2; the D gene is possibly TRBD2 (5 bases). The V gene's germline CDR1 is LNHDA and CDR2 SQIVND (reference sequence). The V end lost 7 bases, the J end lost 0 bases, and 9 bases lay between the germline ends. The CDR3 contains 14 residues. The CDR3 sequence is CASKRETNTGELFF. CDR3 in DNA: TGTGCCAGTAAAAGGGAGACGAACACCGGGGAGCTGTTTTTT.

This clonotype was counted many times. V and J are TRBV2 and TRBJ2-7; the D call may be TRBD1 or TRBD2 (5 bases each). V was shortened by 4 bases and J by 0 bases, with 7 bases between the two germline ends. The CDR3 is 13 amino acids. Germline V gene lookup returns CDR1 SNHLY and CDR2 FYNNEI. The CDR3 sequence: CASSGDRSYEQYV. CDR3 bases: TGTGCCAGCAGTGGGGACCGCTCCTACGAGCAGTACGTC.

The J gene is TRBJ1-1, the V gene TRBV14; D remains unclear. This CDR3 is 15 amino acids long. V was trimmed by 1 base and J by 0 bases, leaving 9 bases between them. Germline lookup yields CDR1 SGHDN and CDR2 FVKESK. CDR3 in amino acids: CASSQVRAMNTEAFF. The CDR3 DNA reads as TGTGCCAGCAGCCAAGTAAGGGCCATGAACACTGAAGCTTTCTTT.

In its sample, this clonotype was seen once. A much larger clone is a single base away; this may be a read error. The chain recombines TRBV5-5 with TRBJ2-7; D may match TRBD1 or TRBD2 (5 bases each). The DNA end is a closer match to TRBJ2-1, so the J assignment may be wrong. Germline V gene sequence: CDR1 SGHKS, CDR2 YYEKEE (reference sequence). CDR3 length: 14 amino acids. In nucleotides, the CDR3 is TGTGCCAGCAGCCAAGAGGGGCGAAACTACGAGCAGTTCTTC. It is translated as CASSQEGRNYEQFF.

Only a few counts were recorded for this clonotype. The gene calls are TRBV4-2 and TRBJ1-5, with a possible D match to TRBD1 (5 bases). The germline V and J ends were trimmed by 3 bases and 3 bases, with 18 bases remaining between them. The CDR3 is made up of 17 amino acids. The germline V gene encodes CDR1 LGHNA and CDR2 YNFKEQ. The CDR3 DNA is TGTGCCAGCAGCCACCCCCCTCGGGACGGACTCAATCAGCCCCAGCATTTT. Amino acids: CASSHPPRDGLNQPQHF.

In its sample, this clonotype was seen a few times. The CDR3 DNA sequence: TGTGCCTGGGGGACAGGGCCCGGGGAGCTGTTTTTT. Translated, it gives CAWGTGPGELFF. The V gene is TRBV30, the J gene TRBJ2-2; the match to TRBD1 covers 9 bases. The germline V gene has CDR1 GTSNPN and CDR2 SVGIG (reference sequence). The CDR3 runs 12 residues. V shed 5 bases and J 6 bases; nucleotides not matched to a gene: 1.

The table lists this clonotype with many counts. The gene calls are TRBV2 and TRBJ1-5; D possibly corresponds to TRBD1 (5 bases). The germline V gene encodes CDR1 SNHLY and CDR2 FYNNEI. The CDR3 sequence is 14 residues long. The V gene lost 7 bases and the J gene lost 2 bases, with 12 bases spanning the gap. The CDR3 DNA follows: TGTGCCAGCATGGTACAAGGGGGCAATCAGCCCCAGCATTTT. The encoded protein is CASMVQGGNQPQHF.

This clonotype has a count of ten or more. The chain recombines TRBV11-2 with TRBJ1-6; D is undetermined. The CDR3 has 14 residues. V lost 10 bases, J lost 1 base, and 11 bases lay in between. Germline V gene data show CDR1 as SGHAT and CDR2 as FQNNGV. This CDR3 is CATAEGSYNSPLHF. Here the CDR3 DNA reads TGTGCCACCGCCGAGGGATCCTATAATTCACCCCTCCACTTT.

This clonotype was detected ten times or more. The chain uses TRBV4-1 and TRBJ2-3; TRBD2 is a possible D gene (6 bases). Germline V gene sequence: CDR1 MGHRA, CDR2 YSYEKL. The CDR3 extends over 15 amino acids. Trimming cost V 3 bases and J 3 bases, with 13 bases left between them. This CDR3 is CASSHSGLATDTQYF. CDR3 DNA sequence: TGCGCCAGCAGCCACTCCGGGCTAGCGACAGATACGCAGTATTTT.